This T cell receptor (beta chain) was observed in a study of T-cell memory formation after mild COVID-19. From the 5' RACE reads, TCRdb called clonotypes with MiXCR, one entry per CDR3 protein. The sample comprises hundreds of thousands of distinct CDR3 sequences, roughly 18% of which are singletons, and roughly 12% rests with the top ten. V shed 1 base and J 6 bases; nucleotides not matched to a gene: 5. The length of the CDR3 is 15 residues. Germline-derived CDR1 and CDR2 are KGHDR and SFDVKD. Comment on this clonotype: Its antigen is currently unknown.

Whole-study findings and limits: Contracting clones, day 15 to 85, had balanced CD4/CD8, and later expanders favored CD4+. Mainly CM and EM harbored the contracting CD4+ clones; mainly EMRA harbored the CD8+ ones. Some clones that responded turned up in pre-infection memory, which suggests that cross-reactive memory joined in.

The sequence was obtained from an adult woman who had mild COVID-19 (a few samples of this study predate the infection). Cell type and time point are not known. This chain joins TRBV24-1 and TRBJ2-1, with 7 bases that match TRBD1. Material for sequencing was PBMCs or a T cell subset sorted from them (not recorded which). The CDR3 spells CATSDLGDRTNEQFF. For the CDR3, the DNA is TGTGCCACCAGTGATTTAGGGGACAGAACCAATGAGCAGTTCTTC.